One T cell receptor beta chain is described in this entry. This clonotype appeared once. It lacks a known antigen. Per-nucleotide qualities are absent, and no much larger clonotype sits a single base away. Weak support is all one read offers. The study used an expanded emulsion RT-PCR method with primers for all TCR V genes to analyze paired alpha-beta TCRs of CD8+ T cells. Before emulsion RT-PCR, CD8+ T cells were isolated using a CD8 positive selection kit and then incubated overnight in around 9.1 IU/mL IL-2. Libraries were prepared through emulsion pairing. Unpaired genes were suppressed by a second nested PCR with blocking oligos, after which a third nested PCR added Illumina adaptors and barcodes. Each emulsion RT-PCR master mix held roughly 4,500-270,000 T cells and included C-region, Stepout and V-region primers. The Micellula Emulsion and Purification Kit was used to generate emulsions, and Qiagen OneStep RT-PCR reagents were used for RT-PCR. The pooled libraries were sequenced on an Illumina MiSeq using paired-end 2 x 250 reads. Turning to the authors' computational methods: Read pairs were joined in Galaxy and clipped at the engineered overlap into separate alpha and beta files, and reads that were not clipped were discarded. To assign alpha-beta pairs, the researchers used CompleteTCR, a MiTCR-based pipeline that relies on an R script to link chains sharing read cluster identifiers. TCR sequences that were observed only once, representing about 1-3.1%, were removed as potential sequencing errors. Through fastp at Q25 and MiXCR, TCRdb rebuilt clones from the public reads, retaining in-frame beta chains. Each record represents a unique CDR3 protein, reported with the most common genes and DNA among its rows. TCRdb's processing, not the authors', yielded these V and J calls. In all, the sample holds about 40,000 distinct CDR3 sequences, and 45% to 50% of those were seen once. Together, the top ten hold 50% to 65% of the sample.

This sample is part of a study of T cell repertoires in breast cancer (dated by TCRdb to the mid-2010s). Study-level background: Tumors, lymph nodes and peripheral blood lymphocytes from breast cancer patients were profiled in the study, along with peripheral blood from healthy control donors. Most of the approximately 19 patient tumors analyzed for shared TCRs were ER+/PR+. Nine healthy donors, of an age range similar to that of the patients, were included as controls. Given the low mutational burden of breast cancer and the rarity of common mutations in breast cancer, it was reasoned that TCRs shared between breast cancer patients would target shared antigens. Tumors and tumor-involved lymph nodes were minced, digested with Liberase and DNase, and then passed through 70-um and 40-um filters. Blood samples were separated by Ficoll, whereas tumor-free lymph nodes were processed without any enzymatic digestion. On average, approximately 500,000 sequences per sample and roughly 10 reads per input cell were obtained by sequencing. On the study overall, not on this receptor specifically: Shared TCRs were encoded by various nucleotide sequences, which suggests selection and expansion based on antigen. Discarding singleton TCRs and sampling only part of each tumor may have missed genuine antitumor clones. Emulsion RT-PCR was considered qualitative rather than quantitative, since transcript abundance and primer differences skewed clone recovery. Around 19 TCR pairs were shared across seven or more patient tumors and were rarely found in control blood, which suggests possible tumor specificity. About fourfold more TCRs were shared with matched tumor repertoires by tumor-involved sentinel lymph nodes than by tumor-free nodes (roughly 8% versus 2%).

This TCR was sampled from a pool of human donors with breast cancer or a healthy control (not recorded which). What was sequenced was CD8+ T cells.

The DNA sequence follows: TGTGCCATCAGTGAAAGGGGGCCGAACACTGAAGCTTTCTTT. This gives the protein CAISERGPNTEAFF. Recombination connected TRBV10-3 to TRBJ1-1; 7 central nucleotides agree with TRBD1. The germline V gene sets CDR1 to ENHRY and CDR2 to SYGVKD. Reading from cysteine to phenylalanine, the CDR3 counts 14 amino acids. Only the CDR3 DNA is retained, 42 bases long and in frame from the first base. At the junction V is shortened by 3 bases and J by 1 base; bases outside the gene matches: 2.